These T cell receptor beta chains were read from a single sample in a study of blood T cell repertoires in COVID-19. The data were produced by immunoSEQ multiplex PCR, yet TCRdb's version contains in-frame clones alone and is incomplete. The data contain more than 350,000 clones, 80% to 90% of them seen just once; the ten biggest clones take up around 3%. Sequencing was performed on peripheral blood. The receptor source for this set is a woman aged 30 to 39 with COVID-19, enrolled during active disease. CDR3s include the opening cysteine and the closing phenylalanine or tryptophan. The D gene is left open where the match is weak. Expanded clones are given a class, and other clones once, few, many or no size at all.

>TRBJ1-5|TRBD1|TRBV7-9|NA
CASSLGGQGRNQPQHF
TGTGCCAGCAGCTTAGGTGGACAGGGCCGCAATCAGCCCCAGCATTTT
>TRBJ1-1|TRBD1|TRBV7-8|NA
CASSLKTGTGRSEAFF
TGTGCCAGCAGCCTGAAAACCGGGACAGGGCGGTCTGAAGCTTTCTTT
>TRBJ1-6|TRBD1|TRBV19|NA
CASSPGNTGGTPLHF
TGTGCCAGTAGTCCCGGAAATACAGGGGGAACACCCCTCCACTTT
>TRBJ2-1|NA|TRBV29-1|NA
CSALGDSSSYNEQFF
TGCAGCGCCCTAGGGGATAGTTCTTCCTACAATGAGCAGTTCTTC
>TRBJ2-5|NA|TRBV10-3|NA
CAISESVGRPGETQYF
TGTGCCATCAGTGAGTCTGTCGGAAGGCCCGGGGAGACCCAGTACTTC
>TRBJ1-1|TRBD1|TRBV4-1|NA
CASSKDRGLSEAFF
TGCGCCAGCAGCAAAGACAGGGGGCTGTCTGAAGCTTTCTTT
>TRBJ2-3|NA|TRBV21-1|NA
CASSKECPLPPTQYF
TGTGCCAGCAGCAAAGAATGCCCCCTACCCCCTACGCAGTATTTT
>TRBJ2-3|NA|TRBV6-5|once
CASSLNSFGLDTQYF
TGTGCCAGCAGTTTAAATAGCTTTGGGTTAGATACGCAGTATTTT
>TRBJ1-2|TRBD1|TRBV3-1/TRBV3-2|NA
CASSHRRTGTDGYTF
TGTGCCAGCAGCCATCGACGTACCGGGACAGACGGCTACACCTTC
>TRBJ2-1|TRBD2|TRBV4-1|once
CASGTQLAGVYNEQFF
TGCGCCAGCGGAACACAACTAGCGGGGGTATACAATGAGCAGTTCTTC
>TRBJ1-4|TRBD1|TRBV3-1/TRBV3-2|NA
CASSRNRGGNEKLFF
TGTGCCAGCAGCCGTAACAGGGGTGGGAATGAAAAACTGTTTTTT
>TRBJ2-1|TRBD1|TRBV6-1|NA
CASSEGGQGNYNEQFF
TGTGCCAGCAGTGAAGGTGGACAGGGTAACTACAATGAGCAGTTCTTC
>TRBJ1-2|NA|TRBV5-6|NA
CASSGQGSNYGYTF
TGTGCCAGCAGCGGCCAGGGATCTAACTATGGCTACACCTTC
>TRBJ2-7|TRBD1|TRBV6-1|NA
CASSEPDRGPPYEQYF
TGTGCCAGCAGCGAACCGGACAGGGGGCCCCCCTACGAGCAGTACTTC
>TRBJ1-2|TRBD1|TRBV7-2|NA
CASSLDRDLYGYTF
TGTGCCAGCAGCTTGGACAGGGACCTCTATGGCTACACCTTC
>TRBJ1-4|NA|TRBV6-5|NA
CASSYSGTRNEKLFF
TGTGCCAGCAGTTACAGCGGGACAAGGAATGAAAAACTGTTTTTT
>TRBJ2-2|TRBD1|TRBV5-1|NA
CASSLAGQGVTGELFF
TGCGCCAGCAGCTTGGCCGGTCAGGGGGTCACCGGGGAGCTGTTTTTT
>TRBJ2-5|NA|TRBV6-5|NA
CASSYGIGVETQYF
TGTGCCAGCAGTTACGGAATCGGGGTAGAGACCCAGTACTTC
>TRBJ1-2|NA|TRBV6-5|NA
CASSYATGSLGGYTF
TGTGCCAGCAGTTACGCAACAGGGAGTCTAGGTGGCTACACCTTC
>TRBJ2-1|NA|TRBV14|NA
CASSQGQGNLDEQFF
TGTGCCAGCAGCCAAGGGCAGGGGAATCTGGATGAGCAGTTCTTC
>TRBJ2-7|NA|TRBV5-8|NA
CASSLTRQDPGSYEQYF
TGTGCCAGCAGCTTGACCCGACAGGATCCGGGTTCCTACGAGCAGTACTTC
>TRBJ2-6|NA|TRBV7-2|NA
CASSLGLNVLTF
TGTGCCAGCAGCTTAGGTCTGAACGTCCTGACTTTC
>TRBJ2-2|TRBD2|TRBV7-6|NA
CASSGTSALGGELFF
TGTGCCAGCAGCGGGACTAGCGCCCTTGGAGGGGAGCTGTTTTTT
>TRBJ1-6|TRBD1|TRBV11-2|NA
CASSLRDRSNSPLHF
TGTGCCAGCAGCCTTCGGGACAGATCGAATTCACCCCTCCACTTT
>TRBJ2-6|TRBD1|TRBV19|NA
CATTQGNWSGANVLTF
TGTGCCACCACACAGGGGAATTGGTCTGGGGCCAACGTCCTGACTTTC
>TRBJ1-2|NA|TRBV29-1|NA
CSVPGGGRGGNYGYTF
TGCAGCGTTCCCGGGGGGGGCCGCGGAGGTAACTATGGCTACACCTTC
>TRBJ1-2|TRBD1|TRBV10-3|NA
CAITGGYGYTF
TGTGCCATCACAGGGGGCTATGGCTACACCTTC
>TRBJ2-1|NA|TRBV7-9|NA
CASNHHTGRGPSIYNEQFF
TGTGCCAGCAACCATCATACCGGGAGGGGGCCCAGCATCTACAATGAGCAGTTCTTC
>TRBJ2-5|TRBD1|TRBV5-1|NA
CASSGSAGGETQYF
TGCGCCAGCAGCGGATCTGCAGGGGGAGAGACCCAGTACTTC
>TRBJ1-1|TRBD1|TRBV2|NA
CASRAGGMAFF
TGTGCCAGCAGGGCAGGGGGAATGGCTTTCTTT
>TRBJ2-1|NA|TRBV4-1|NA
CASSQERSSLDEQFF
TGCGCCAGCAGCCAAGAGAGGTCTTCCCTGGATGAGCAGTTCTTC
>TRBJ1-5|NA|TRBV7-2|NA
CASSLAWAGDNQPQHF
TGTGCCAGCAGCTTAGCGTGGGCAGGGGACAATCAGCCCCAGCATTTT
>TRBJ2-5|TRBD1|TRBV10-3|NA
CAISDRSTGGRETQYF
TGTGCCATCAGTGACCGTTCGACAGGGGGGAGGGAAACCCAGTACTTC
>TRBJ1-4|TRBD1|TRBV15|NA
CATRDREATNEKLFF
TGTGCCACCCGCGACAGGGAAGCAACTAATGAAAAACTGTTTTTT
>TRBJ2-3|TRBD2|TRBV29-1|NA
CSASGGDTDTQYF
TGCAGCGCTTCCGGGGGGGACACAGATACGCAGTATTTT
>TRBJ2-2|TRBD2|TRBV12-5|once
CASGYVGLAGAGAGELFF
TGTGCTAGTGGTTATGTAGGACTAGCGGGAGCGGGGGCCGGGGAGCTGTTTTTT
>TRBJ2-6|TRBD1|TRBV7-2|few
CASSFGSGTGGYGANVLTF
TGTGCCAGCAGCTTCGGTAGTGGGACAGGGGGATATGGGGCCAACGTCCTGACTTTC
>TRBJ1-1|NA|TRBV19|NA
CASSASRGPTEAFF
TGTGCCAGTAGTGCGTCCAGGGGCCCTACTGAAGCTTTCTTT
>TRBJ1-2|NA|TRBV29-1|NA
CSAGIQDYGYTF
TGCTCTGCGGGGATTCAGGACTATGGCTACACCTTC
>TRBJ1-2|TRBD1|TRBV7-2|NA
CASSFGQGEGGYTF
TGTGCCAGCAGCTTCGGACAGGGGGAAGGTGGCTACACCTTC
>TRBJ2-7|TRBD2|TRBV9|NA
CASSASGTSFEEQYF
TGTGCCAGCAGCGCCTCCGGGACTAGCTTTGAGGAGCAGTACTTC
>TRBJ2-3|NA|TRBV7-6|once
CASSLAQGRGTDTQYF
TGTGCCAGCAGCTTAGCGCAGGGGAGGGGCACAGATACGCAGTATTTT
>TRBJ2-5|NA|TRBV2|once
CASSGQRQGTQYF
TGTGCCAGCAGTGGACAGCGCCAAGGGACCCAGTACTTC
>TRBJ2-5|TRBD1|TRBV3-1/TRBV3-2|NA
CASSQGTGAETQYF
TGTGCCAGCAGCCAAGGGACAGGGGCAGAGACCCAGTACTTC
>TRBJ2-1|NA|TRBV6-4|NA
CASSLGPYPYNEQFF
TGTGCCAGCAGTCTAGGCCCCTACCCGTACAATGAGCAGTTCTTC
>TRBJ2-7|NA|TRBV5-6|NA
CASSRISTGTFNEQYF
TGTGCCAGCAGCCGTATTAGTACAGGGACCTTTAACGAGCAGTACTTC
>TRBJ1-5|TRBD1|TRBV6-5|NA
CASSRDREYQPQHF
TGTGCCAGCAGCCGGGACAGGGAATATCAGCCCCAGCATTTT
>TRBJ2-1|NA|TRBV23-1|once
CASRGSKQFF
TGCGCCAGTAGAGGGAGTAAGCAGTTCTTC
>TRBJ2-7|TRBD1|TRBV5-6|NA
CASNPGGQGDPEQYF
TGTGCCAGCAACCCGGGGGGACAGGGAGACCCCGAGCAGTACTTC
>TRBJ2-2|NA|TRBV23-1|NA
CASSQLVREPTGELFF
TGCGCCAGCAGTCAATTAGTGAGGGAACCCACCGGGGAGCTGTTTTTT
>TRBJ1-2|NA|TRBV28|NA
CASSLFSSEGDYGYTF
TGTGCCAGCAGTTTATTTTCGAGTGAGGGGGACTATGGCTACACCTTC
>TRBJ2-3|TRBD2|TRBV19|NA
CASSILGLATDTQYF
TGTGCCAGTAGTATACTGGGACTAGCTACAGATACGCAGTATTTT
>TRBJ1-2|TRBD1|TRBV4-2|NA
CASSPKLGTAANYGYTF
TGTGCCAGCAGCCCGAAACTCGGGACAGCAGCTAACTATGGCTACACCTTC
>TRBJ1-2|TRBD1|TRBV25-1|NA
CASSEGTGHYGYTF
TGTGCCAGCAGTGAGGGGACAGGCCACTATGGCTACACCTTC